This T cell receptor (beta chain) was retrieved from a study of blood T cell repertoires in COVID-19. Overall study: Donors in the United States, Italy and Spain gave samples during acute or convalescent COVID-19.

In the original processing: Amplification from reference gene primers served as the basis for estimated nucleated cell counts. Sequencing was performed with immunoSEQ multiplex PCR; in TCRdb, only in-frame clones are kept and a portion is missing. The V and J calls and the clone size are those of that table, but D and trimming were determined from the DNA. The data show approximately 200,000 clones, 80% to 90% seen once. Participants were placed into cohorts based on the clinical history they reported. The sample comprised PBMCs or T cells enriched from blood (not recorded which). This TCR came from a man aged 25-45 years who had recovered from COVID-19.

The CDR3 coding sequence is TGCGCCAGCAGCTTGCGATCTAGCGGGGCGTCCAATGAGCAGTTCTTC. As protein: CASSLRSSGASNEQFF. This chain connects TRBV5-1 to TRBJ2-1; TRBD2 matches at 9 bases. The CDR3 sequence is 16 residues long. V was clipped by 1 base and J by 6 bases; unmatched bases: 8. In germline, CDR1 is SGHRS, CDR2 YFSETQ.